This T cell receptor beta chain was obtained from a study of T cells after yellow fever vaccination. Across the whole study: The authors prepared low-cell-number fractions using SMART-Seq v4 Ultra Low Input. General study points: Reappearance after the booster was observed for most primary-vaccination clones (about 96% CD4, more than 70% CD8). A minor fraction of clonotypes spanned both CD4 and CD8 compartments.

Germline values: CDR1 SGHRS, CDR2 YFSETQ. Unmatched junction bases numbered 12, after V lost 4 bases and J lost 8 bases. CDR3 length equals 14 residues. Note on this clonotype: What it recognizes is unknown.

TCRdb re-derived calls from the 5' RACE reads in MiXCR, one entry per CDR3 protein. The sample holds 60,000 to 95,000 distinct CDR3 sequences, more than 5.5% seen once. The clonotype was recovered from a young man who received the YFV17D yellow fever vaccine. This material consisted of CD8+ T cells sorted from PBMCs, taken 10 to 11 days after the first yellow fever vaccination. The chain has TRBV5-1 and TRBJ2-7; TRBD1 matches at 7 bases. CDR3 loop: CASSRRDSPQQQYF. CDR3 sequence (DNA): TGCGCCAGCAGCAGACGGGACAGCCCGCAACAGCAGTACTTC.